This T cell receptor (beta chain) originates from a study of blood T cell repertoires in COVID-19. Study in general: The United States, Italy and Spain provided the acute and convalescent COVID-19 samples. T cells, B-cell-depleted T cells, or PBMCs provided the cDNA or gDNA that served as material.

The CDR3 is 14 amino acids. CDR1 and CDR2 (germline): MDHEN, SYDVKM. V lost 7 bases and J lost 4, with 13 bases in between. Per the study methods: Scientists estimated how many nucleated cells there were by amplifying reference gene primers. Profiled with immunoSEQ multiplex PCR; TCRdb holds only in-frame clones, not every one. That table supplies the V and J calls and clone size; D and trimming were determined from the DNA. The sample lists some 96,000 clones, around four fifths occurring once. The TCR comes from a woman in her 70s with acute or convalescent COVID-19. The sample comprised peripheral blood. The V and J genes are TRBV28 and TRBJ1-4; D is possibly TRBD1 (5 bases). This CDR3 reads CASTMGGSNEKLFF. The CDR3 DNA is TGTGCCAGCACCATGGGGGGGAGTAATGAAAAACTGTTTTTT.